The 10 T cell receptor beta chains reported below all come from one sample, sequenced in a study of cytomegalovirus exposure and HLA in healthy donors (dated by TCRdb to 2015 to 2018). The library came from the immunoSEQ multiplex PCR assay. A mixture of 60 forward primers for TCR Vbeta segments and 13 reverse primers for TCR Jbeta segments was used in the multiplex PCR. Drawn from immuneACCESS, this table holds only the in-frame rearrangements with V and J called that TCRdb kept. Clones are partly lost; checked studies trace under half to an unresolved V gene and leave the rest unexplained. Recorded for this sample are about 150,000 clones; approximately 80% of them occurred a single time. Roughly 13% of the sample belongs to the ten largest clones. Sequencing was done on a sample of PBMCs. These receptor sequences come from a man younger than 45 in good health and CMV-seropositive.

V and J are TRBV18 and TRBJ2-4, with D tentatively TRBD1 (5 bases). Germline V gene sequence: CDR1 KGHSH, CDR2 LQKENI. Between the trimmed V and J ends, which lost 3 bases and 12 bases, there was a span of 21 bases. This CDR3 is 15 amino acids long. CDR3 nucleotides: TGTGCCAGCTCACCTCAGGGTCCCCCGTGGCGCCATCAGTACTTC. It encodes CASSPQGPPWRHQYF.

The chain recombines TRBV28 with TRBJ2-7; D perhaps matches TRBD2 (6 bases). The CDR3 is made up of 15 amino acids. V lost 5 bases and J 0 bases, leaving 14 bases between the germline ends. Germline values: CDR1 MDHEN, CDR2 SYDVKM. The CDR3 nucleotides are TGTGCCAGCAGTATGGCCGACGGGAGCTCCTACGAGCAGTACTTC. Residues: CASSMADGSSYEQYF.

The V gene is TRBV30, the J gene TRBJ1-2; 10 positions agree with TRBD1. V lost 2 bases and J lost 6; bases outside the gene matches: 6. CDR3 length equals 14 residues. Germline V gives CDR1 GTSNPN, CDR2 SVGIG (reference sequence). CDR3: CAWSYGTGANGYTF. In DNA form, the CDR3 reads TGTGCCTGGAGTTACGGGACAGGGGCTAATGGCTACACCTTC. The whole variable domain, remainder taken from reference TRBV30 and TRBJ1-2, is SQTIHQWPATLVQPVGSPLSLECTVEGTSNPNLYWYRQAAGRGLQLLFYSVGIGQISSEVPQNLSASRPQDRQFILSSKKLLLSDSGFYLCAWSYGTGANGYTFGSGTRLTVV.

The chain joins TRBV6-1 to TRBJ1-2; TRBD1 matches at 7 bases. The germline gives CDR1 MNHNS, CDR2 SASEGT. V gave up 6 bases and J gave up 2 bases; unmatched junction bases: 6. This CDR3 is built from 14 residues. In DNA form, the CDR3 reads TGTGCCAGCAGGATAGGGGGCGGAAACTATGGCTACACCTTC. Amino acids: CASRIGGGNYGYTF.

This chain joins TRBV5-6 and TRBJ2-1; D is unclear. V lost 4 bases to trimming and J lost 6 bases, with 8 bases between them. This CDR3 region has 12 residues. The V gene's germline CDR1 is SGHDT and CDR2 YYEEEE. CDR3 residues: CASSPFRNEQFF. The CDR3 nucleotides read TGTGCCAGCAGCCCGTTCCGCAATGAGCAGTTCTTC.

This clone was seen a single time. CDR3 in DNA: TGTGCCAGCAGCCCTGGCGTAGACGGGACAAGGGAGACCCAGTACTTC. Encoded protein: CASSPGVDGTRETQYF. The chain employs TRBV5-8 and TRBJ2-5; D is perhaps TRBD1 (6 bases). This CDR3 is built from 16 residues. Germline assignment: CDR1 SGHTS and CDR2 YDEGEE. The V end was cut by 4 bases, the J end by 5 bases, with 21 bases between.

The gene calls are TRBV28 and TRBJ1-1, with TRBD1 as a possible D gene (5 bases). The germline V and J ends were trimmed by 2 bases and 10 bases, with 26 bases remaining between them. The germline V gene encodes CDR1 MDHEN and CDR2 SYDVKM. The CDR3 contains 17 residues. CDR3 loop: CASSLRSGEFGSFGAFF. The CDR3 bases are TGTGCCAGCAGTTTACGGTCGGGGGAATTTGGTAGCTTTGGAGCTTTCTTT.

The chain has TRBV7-9 and TRBJ2-5, with TRBD2 identical over 7 bases. CDR1 is SEHNR, CDR2 FQNEAQ, per germline (reference sequence). V lost 1 base to trimming and J lost 1 base; unmatched junction nucleotides: 9. This CDR3 is 17 amino acids long. CDR3 bases: TGTGCCAGCAGCTTAGAGAGCGGGGAACCACTCCAAGAGACCCAGTACTTC. This translates into CASSLESGEPLQETQYF.

This chain connects TRBV18 to TRBJ1-5, with D possibly TRBD1 on 5 matching bases. This CDR3 has 14 amino acids. Germline loops: CDR1 KGHSH, CDR2 LQKENI. V lost 5 bases to trimming and J lost 10 bases, with 18 bases between them. DNA for the CDR3: TGTGCCAGCTCATCGTTGGATGGGGGGACCCCCCAGCATTTT. It is translated as CASSSLDGGTPQHF.

The chain joins TRBV11-3 to TRBJ2-2; 8 bases are a match to TRBD2. V lost 5 bases to trimming and J lost 6 bases; unmatched junction nucleotides: 14. This CDR3 has 17 residues. Germline values: CDR1 SGHNT, CDR2 YENEEA. CDR3 nucleotide sequence: TGTGCCAGCAGCCCCAGGCGGGGAGCGGGAGACGCCGGGGAGCTGTTTTTT. Its translation: CASSPRRGAGDAGELFF.